The entry below describes one TCR beta chain. Its antigen is currently unknown. PCR was performed using 60 Vbeta and 13 Jbeta primers. Produced via immunoSEQ multiplex PCR; TCRdb's table is partial and in-frame only. This sample carries tens of thousands of clones, with about 1.5% going to the ten biggest clones. These data come from a study of cytomegalovirus exposure and HLA in healthy donors. Study-level findings and limits: Previously analyzed data showed that most TCR beta V segments were productive at a frequency of about 87% or about 30%. Trimming of TCR beta V- and J-genes showed a link, identified in a later analysis, to a missense DCLRE1C variant. Based on reports, TCR beta sequences accurately predicted HLA-A and HLA-B alleles for most subjects.

Nominally healthy donors provided the samples, though records likely missed some immune exposures. The V end lost 3 bases, the J end lost 5 bases, and 14 bases lay between the germline ends. Germline loops: CDR1 MNHEY, CDR2 SMNVEV (reference sequence). CDR3 size: 15 residues. This clonotype was sampled from an older woman in good health and CMV-seronegative. The chain recombines TRBV27 with TRBJ2-1; tentative D call: TRBD2 (6 bases). Sequencing was carried out using PBMCs. CDR3 coding DNA: TGTGCCAGCAGTTTTGAGGGGAGGAGCAACAATGAGCAGTTCTTC. Its translation is CASSFEGRSNNEQFF.